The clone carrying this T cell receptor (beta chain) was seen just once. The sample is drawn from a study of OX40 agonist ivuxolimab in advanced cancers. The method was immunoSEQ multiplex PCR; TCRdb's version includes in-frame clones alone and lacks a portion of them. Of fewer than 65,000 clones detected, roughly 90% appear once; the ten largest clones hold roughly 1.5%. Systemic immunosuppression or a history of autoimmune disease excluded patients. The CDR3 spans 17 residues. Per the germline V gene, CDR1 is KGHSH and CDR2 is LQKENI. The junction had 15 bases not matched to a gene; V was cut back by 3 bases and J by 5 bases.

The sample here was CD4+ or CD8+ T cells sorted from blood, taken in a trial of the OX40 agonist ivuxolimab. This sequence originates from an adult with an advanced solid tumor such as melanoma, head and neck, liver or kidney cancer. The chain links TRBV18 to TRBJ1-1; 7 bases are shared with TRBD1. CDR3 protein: CASSPTTGRPEGTEAFF. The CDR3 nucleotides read TGTGCCAGCTCACCCACGACAGGGAGGCCAGAGGGGACTGAAGCTTTCTTT.